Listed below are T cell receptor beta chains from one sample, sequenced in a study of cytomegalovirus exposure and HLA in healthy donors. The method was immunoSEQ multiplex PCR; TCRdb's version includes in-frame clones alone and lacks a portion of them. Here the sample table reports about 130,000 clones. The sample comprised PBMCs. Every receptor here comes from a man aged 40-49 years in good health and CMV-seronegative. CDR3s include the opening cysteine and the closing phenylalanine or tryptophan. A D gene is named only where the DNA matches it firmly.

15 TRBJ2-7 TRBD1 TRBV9 TGTGCCAGCAGCGTAGGTCAGGGGGTAGGGTACGAGCAGTACTTC CASSVGQGVGYEQYF
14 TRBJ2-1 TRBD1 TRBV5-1 TGCGCCAGCAGCCTGGACAGGGCAAGGAATGAGCAGTTCTTC CASSLDRARNEQFF
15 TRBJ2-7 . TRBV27 TGTGCCAGCAGTTTCCGGCCACCCCCGGAGTACGAGCAGTACTTC CASSFRPPPEYEQYF
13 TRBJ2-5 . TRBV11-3 TGTGCCAGCAGTTCTCAGGGGCGAGAGACCCAGTACTTC CASSSQGRETQYF
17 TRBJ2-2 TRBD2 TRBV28 TGTGCCAGCAGTTTATTACGGCTAGCGGGAAACACCGGGGAGCTGTTTTTT CASSLLRLAGNTGELFF
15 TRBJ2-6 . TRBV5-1 TGCGCCAGCAGCTTGGGGCACTCTGGGGCCAACGTCCTGACTTTC CASSLGHSGANVLTF
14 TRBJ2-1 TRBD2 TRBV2 TGTGCCACTCTCGGTCTAGCGGGAGTCAATGAGCAGTTCTTC CATLGLAGVNEQFF
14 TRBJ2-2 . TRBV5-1 TGCGCCAGCAGCTGGCCCGATGCCACCGGGGAGCTGTTTTTT CASSWPDATGELFF
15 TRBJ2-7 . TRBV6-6 TGTGCCAGCAGTTATCGGACTTCTAACTCCTACGAGCAGTACTTC CASSYRTSNSYEQYF
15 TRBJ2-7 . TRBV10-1 TGCGCCAGCAGTGGCGGGGCCGCGAGCTCCTACGAGCAGTACTTC CASSGGAASSYEQYF
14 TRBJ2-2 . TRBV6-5 TGTGCCAGTATCAACTGGGGGGTCACCGGGGAGCTGTTTTTT CASINWGVTGELFF
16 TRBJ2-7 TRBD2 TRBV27 TGTGCCAGCAGTTTAAAGGGGACGGGACTAATCTACGAGCAGTACTTC CASSLKGTGLIYEQYF
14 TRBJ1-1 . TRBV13 TGTGCCAGCCAAAACGGGGAACTGAACACTGAAGCTTTCTTT CASQNGELNTEAFF
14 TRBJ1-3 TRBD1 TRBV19 TGTGCCAGTAGTATTACAGGGGATGGAAACACCATATATTTT CASSITGDGNTIYF
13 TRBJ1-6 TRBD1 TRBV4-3 TGCGCCAGCAGCCAGGACAGGGGCACACCCCTCCACTTT CASSQDRGTPLHF
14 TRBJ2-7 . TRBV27 TGTGCCAGCAGTTTATTAGCACTCTCCTACGAGCAGTACTTC CASSLLALSYEQYF
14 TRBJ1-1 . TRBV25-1 TGTGCCAGCAGTGAATCGGACAAGAACACTGAAGCTTTCTTT CASSESDKNTEAFF
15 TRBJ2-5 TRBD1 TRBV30 TGTGCCTGGAGTGAGTTTGCGGGACAGGGTGGGGCCCAGTACTTC CAWSEFAGQGGAQYF
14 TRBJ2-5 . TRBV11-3 TGTGCCAGCAGCTATGGTTCGGGGGAAGAGACCCAGTACTTC CASSYGSGEETQYF
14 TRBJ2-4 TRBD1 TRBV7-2 TGTGCCAGCAGCTTAGCCGACAGGGCAAACATTCAGTACTTC CASSLADRANIQYF
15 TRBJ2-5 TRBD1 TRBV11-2 TGTGCCAGCAGCTGGACAGGGGGAAAAGAAGAGACCCAGTACTTC CASSWTGGKEETQYF
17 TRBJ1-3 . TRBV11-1 TGTGCCAGCAGCTTCCAAACGACAGGTACCTCTGGAAACACCATATATTTT CASSFQTTGTSGNTIYF
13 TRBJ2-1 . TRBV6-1 TGTGCCAGCAGTCTATGGGAGAAGCTTGAGCAGTTCTTC CASSLWEKLEQFF
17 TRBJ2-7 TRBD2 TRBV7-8 TGTGCCAGCAGCTTTCCTAGCGGGAGGGGGGGGAGCTACGAGCAGTACTTC CASSFPSGRGGSYEQYF
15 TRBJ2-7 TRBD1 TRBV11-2 TGTGCCAGCAGCTCGCCGAGGACAGGGATGGGCGAGCAGTACTTC CASSSPRTGMGEQYF
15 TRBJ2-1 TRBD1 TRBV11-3 TGTGCCAGCAGCCCAACAGGGGGCCCCTACAATGAGCAGTTCTTC CASSPTGGPYNEQFF
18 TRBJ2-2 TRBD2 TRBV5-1 TGCGCCAGCAGCTCCCCCGCTAGCGGATTCGCGAACACCGGGGAGCTGTTTTTT CASSSPASGFANTGELFF
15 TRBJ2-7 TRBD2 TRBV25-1 TGTGCCAGCAGTCCGACTAGCGGGACTTTTTACGAGCAGTACTTC CASSPTSGTFYEQYF
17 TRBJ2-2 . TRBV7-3 TGTGCCAGCAGCTCCCTCCCACAGGGAGCGAACACCGGGGAGCTGTTTTTT CASSSLPQGANTGELFF
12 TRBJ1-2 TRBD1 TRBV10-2 TGCGCCAGCTCTGTGACAGGGGGTGGCTACACCTTC CASSVTGGGYTF
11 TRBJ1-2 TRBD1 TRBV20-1 TGCAGACCAGGGGGACCCTATGGCTACACCTTC CRPGGPYGYTF
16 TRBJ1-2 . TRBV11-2 TGTGCCAGCAGCCCCGGAGACCAACGGCTTCTGGATGGCTACACCTTC CASSPGDQRLLDGYTF
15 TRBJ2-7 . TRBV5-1 TGCGCCAGCAGACCTACCGGGACAAGCTCCTACGAGCAGTACTTC CASRPTGTSSYEQYF
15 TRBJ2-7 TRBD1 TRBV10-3 TGTGCCATCAGTGAGGGCGACAGGGGGACATACGAGCAGTACTTC CAISEGDRGTYEQYF
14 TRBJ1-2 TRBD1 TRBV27 TGTGCCAGCAGTTCACGACAGGGACGCGGTGGCTACACCTTC CASSSRQGRGGYTF
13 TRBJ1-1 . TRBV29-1 TGCAGCGTGGACGGGGGGACGAACACTGAAGCTTTCTTT CSVDGGTNTEAFF
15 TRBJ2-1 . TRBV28 TGTGCCAGCAGCCTCGGCACGGGACTTTACAATGAGCAGTTCTTC CASSLGTGLYNEQFF
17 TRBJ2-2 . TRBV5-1 TGCGCCAGCAGCTTGGGGGGCCTATTGGCGAACACCGGGGAGCTGTTTTTT CASSLGGLLANTGELFF
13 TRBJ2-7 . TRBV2 TGTGCCAGCAGTGAATTGCGGGCAGGCGAGCAGTACTTC CASSELRAGEQYF
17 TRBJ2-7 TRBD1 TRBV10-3 TGTGCCATCAGTGATGAATCCCGGACAGGGTCCCCCTACGAGCAGTACTTC CAISDESRTGSPYEQYF
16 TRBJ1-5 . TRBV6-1 TGTGCCAGCAGTGAGCAGTGGCAGGGTCCAGGGGAGCCCCAGCATTTT CASSEQWQGPGEPQHF
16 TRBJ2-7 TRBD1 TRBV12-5 TGTGCTAGTGGTTTGGTAGGCCCGGCGACAGGGGGCGAGCAGTACTTC CASGLVGPATGGEQYF